The present T cell receptor beta chain was sequenced within a study of blood T cell repertoires in COVID-19. Study overall: The United States, Italy and Spain provided the acute and convalescent COVID-19 samples. Sources were T cells, B-cell-depleted T cells, or PBMCs; the material itself was cDNA or gDNA.

As processed by the authors: Nucleated cell counts were estimated from reference gene primer amplification. The assay was immunoSEQ multiplex PCR, and TCRdb's table has in-frame clones only and misses some. Clone size and the V and J calls come from that table; the DNA yielded D and trimming. The table has 110,000 to 150,000 clones, 70% to 85% seen once. This CDR3 spans 15 amino acids. The V and J ends lost 6 bases and 4 bases respectively, with 18 bases between them. CDR1 is MGHDK, CDR2 SYGVNS, per germline. The sample was peripheral blood. The sequence was collected from a woman aged 80 or over with acute or convalescent COVID-19. V gene TRBV25-1 combines with J gene TRBJ1-1; the D gene is possibly TRBD1 (5 bases). As DNA, the CDR3 is TGTGCCAGCAGGGCCCGTCGGGGGGTAGGCACTGAAGCTTTCTTT. This codes for CASRARRGVGTEAFF. Filled out from reference TRBV25-1 and TRBJ1-1, the complete variable domain reads EADIYQTPRYLVIGTGKKITLECSQTMGHDKMYWYQQDPGMELHLIHYSYGVNSTEKGDLSSESTVSRIRTEHFPLTLESARPSHTSQYLCASRARRGVGTEAFFGQGTRLTVV.